This T cell receptor (beta chain) was captured in a study of cytotoxic CD8 clonotypes in ibrutinib-treated CLL. For the study at large: Across samples, productive templates numbered 255,043 and productive rearrangements reached 94,082 on average.

This clone has a handful of counts. Germline-derived CDR1 and CDR2 are SGHNT and YYREEE (reference sequence). Trimming cost V 4 bases and J 1 base; bases outside gene matches: 9. The CDR3 has 18 residues. Sequenced by immunoSEQ multiplex PCR; TCRdb stores in-frame clones only, minus some. Of some 35,000 clones listed, almost 70% were seen once; the top ten hold roughly a quarter. From cryopreserved PBMCs came around 2 micrograms of genomic DNA used for TCR beta libraries. This TCR derives from a human donor with chronic lymphocytic leukemia. Sequencing was performed on PBMCs, taken before ibrutinib treatment. The chain employs TRBV5-4 and TRBJ2-6, with 9 bases matching TRBD1. CDR3 in amino acids: CASSPSGTGRSGANVLTF. The CDR3 bases are TGTGCCAGCAGCCCGAGCGGGACAGGGCGGTCTGGGGCCAACGTCCTGACTTTC.